One sample yielded the 23 T cell receptor beta chains listed below, sequenced in a study of neoadjuvant anti-PD-1 for oral cavity cancer. Clones were sequenced by immunoSEQ multiplex PCR, and TCRdb holds only the in-frame ones, with some missing. The sample has about 15,000 clones; around three quarters are singletons. The material sequenced was PBMCs, taken before nivolumab (anti-PD-1) treatment. The receptors come from a person between 40 and 85 years old with oral cavity squamous cell carcinoma.

The chain uses TRBV10-3 and TRBJ2-1, with unresolved D. CDR1 and CDR2 from the germline V gene are ENHRY and SYGVKD. The ends were cut back, 0 bases at V and 0 bases at J, with 9 bases in the middle. The CDR3 is 16 amino acids. The CDR3 nucleotides read TGTGCCATCAGTGAGTCGCAGGACCTCTCCTACAATGAGCAGTTCTTC. Residues: CAISESQDLSYNEQFF.

The chain combines TRBV6-1 with TRBJ2-5; 10 nucleotides line up with TRBD1. Germline V gene sequence: CDR1 MNHNS, CDR2 SASEGT. This CDR3 has 14 residues. Trimming cost V 10 bases and J 5 bases; bases outside gene matches: 10. This CDR3 is CATGRGQGSETQYF. The CDR3 DNA reads TGTGCCACCGGGAGGGGACAGGGGTCGGAGACCCAGTACTTC.

The CDR3 protein is CASSHRRNTEAFF. The CDR3 coding sequence is TGTGCCAGCAGCCACAGGAGGAACACTGAAGCTTTCTTT. The V and J genes are TRBV14 and TRBJ1-1; D gene unclear. From germline, CDR1 is SGHDN and CDR2 FVKESK. The V and J ends lost 3 bases and 1 base respectively, with 6 bases between them. This CDR3 is built from 13 residues.

J is TRBJ1-2 and V is TRBV9, with D tentatively TRBD1 (5 bases). The V gene's germline CDR1 is SGDLS and CDR2 YYNGEE. V was cut by 4 bases and J by 7 bases, with 23 bases left in between. The CDR3 has 16 residues. CDR3 sequence (DNA): TGTGCCAGCAGCCTACCCCGTCGGGGCCCGAGGGGTGGCTACACCTTC. Encoded protein: CASSLPRRGPRGGYTF. Combining the CDR3 with reference TRBV9 and TRBJ1-2 gives the whole variable domain DSGVTQTPKHLITATGQRVTLRCSPRSGDLSVYWYQQSLDQGLQFLIQYYNGEERAKGNILERFSAQQFPDLHSELNLSSLELGDSALYFCASSLPRRGPRGGYTFGSGTRLTVV.

This chain joins TRBV7-9 and TRBJ2-5; D is unclear. The V end lost 6 bases, the J end lost 6 bases, and 11 bases lay between the germline ends. In germline, CDR1 is SEHNR, CDR2 FQNEAQ (reference sequence). The CDR3 runs to 12 residues. The CDR3 nucleotides are TGTGCCAGCAGATTCACGGAGAAGACCCAGTACTTC. This translates into CASRFTEKTQYF.

This chain links TRBV10-3 with TRBJ1-2; TRBD1 matches 8 bases. Germline assignment: CDR1 ENHRY and CDR2 SYGVKD. This CDR3 comprises 12 residues. The junction had 2 bases not matched to a gene; V was cut back by 7 bases and J by 4 bases. The CDR3 sequence: CAINDRGYGYTF. The CDR3 DNA reads as TGTGCCATCAACGACAGGGGCTATGGCTACACCTTC.

The CDR3 region has the DNA TGTGCCAGCAGTCCAACAGGGGTGGTCTACAATGAGCAGTTCTTC. Its protein is CASSPTGVVYNEQFF. The chain uses TRBV28 and TRBJ2-1; 7 bases are a match to TRBD1. V dropped 5 bases and J dropped 3; count of bases not matched to a gene: 7. The CDR3 length is 15 residues. The germline CDR1 and CDR2 sequences are MDHEN and SYDVKM.

In its sample, this clone was seen once. This chain uses TRBV19 with TRBJ1-1, with a weak D call TRBD1 (5 bases). The CDR3 extends over 13 amino acids. Germline V gene sequence: CDR1 LNHDA, CDR2 SQIVND (reference sequence). Trimming cost V 4 bases and J 4 bases, with 10 bases left between them. CDR3 bases: TGTGCCAGTAGTACAGGACAACGCACTGAAGCTTTCTTT. Translated, it gives CASSTGQRTEAFF.

The gene calls are TRBV28 and TRBJ1-2; D uncertain. With 5 bases removed from V and 4 bases from J, the gap between germline ends came to 20 bases. Germline V gene data show CDR1 as MDHEN and CDR2 as SYDVKM. This CDR3 comprises 16 residues. CDR3 in amino acids: CASSGVGTASPYGYTF. CDR3 DNA: TGTGCCAGCAGTGGAGTAGGAACAGCCTCTCCCTATGGCTACACCTTC.

V usage is TRBV19 and J usage is TRBJ2-6; D uncertain. The CDR3 is 15 amino acids. Per germline, CDR1 LNHDA and CDR2 SQIVND (reference sequence). Trimming pared 3 bases from V and 0 bases from J, leaving 6 bases between. CDR3 protein: CASSITRSGANVLTF. The CDR3 DNA reads TGTGCCAGTAGTATTACCCGCTCTGGGGCCAACGTCCTGACTTTC.

The V call is TRBV5-5, the J call TRBJ2-2; TRBD1 aligns across 7 bases. This CDR3 region has 17 residues. The V gene's germline CDR1 is SGHKS and CDR2 YYEKEE (reference sequence). V gave up 0 bases and J gave up 1 base; unmatched junction bases: 6. The CDR3 loop reads CASSLARRTGNTGELFF. In nucleotides, the CDR3 is TGTGCCAGCAGCTTGGCCCGACGGACAGGGAACACCGGGGAGCTGTTTTTT.

This chain uses TRBV10-3 with TRBJ1-2, with 9 nucleotides matching TRBD1. The germline V gene encodes CDR1 ENHRY and CDR2 SYGVKD. This CDR3 region has 12 residues. V was clipped by 10 bases and J by 6 bases; unmatched bases: 6. This chain's CDR3 is CATNRGRNGYTF. The CDR3 nucleotides read TGTGCCACAAACAGGGGGCGGAATGGCTACACCTTC.

This clone was picked up a small number of times. The chain employs TRBV7-2 and TRBJ1-5; no reliable D call. Looked up from germline, CDR1 is SGHTA and CDR2 is FQGNSA. The CDR3 runs to 13 residues. Trimming took off 1 base at V and 6 bases at J, with 7 bases between the two ends. CDR3 amino acids: CASSLGMRQPQHF. For the CDR3, the DNA is TGTGCCAGCAGCTTAGGTATGCGTCAGCCCCAGCATTTT.

The rearrangement uses TRBV29-1 and TRBJ2-7; the D is unclear. Germline V CDR1 and CDR2: SQVTM, ANQGSEA. CDR3 length: 11 amino acids. The V end lost 7 bases, the J end lost 0 bases, and 7 bases lay between the germline ends. This CDR3 is CSAGYSYEQYF. The CDR3 bases are TGCAGCGCTGGGTACTCCTACGAGCAGTACTTC.

CDR3 coding DNA: TGTGCCAGCAGTAGGACAGGGGGGAACACTGAAGCTTTCTTT. Protein sequence: CASSRTGGNTEAFF. This sequence joins TRBV7-9 and TRBJ1-1; TRBD1 matches at 10 bases. Trimming removed 6 bases from V and 1 base from J; junction bases left unmatched: 2. The CDR3 loop spans 14 amino acids. The germline gives CDR1 SEHNR, CDR2 FQNEAQ (reference sequence).

A few counts support this clone. The chain carries TRBV2 and TRBJ2-3, with 13 bases fitting TRBD2. The CDR3 is made up of 19 amino acids. Germline V gene lookup returns CDR1 SNHLY and CDR2 FYNNEI. Trimming took 4 bases from V and 4 from J; bases not matched to a gene: 14. The CDR3 DNA reads TGTGCCAGCAGTGTCCAAGGACTAGCGGGAGCGGGTACCGCAGATACGCAGTATTTT. Amino acid sequence: CASSVQGLAGAGTADTQYF.

In DNA, the CDR3 is TGTGCCAGCAGCGAGAGACTTCGGCAGTTCTTC. This translates into CASSERLRQFF. The chain couples TRBV2 to TRBJ2-1; D call uncertain. There are 11 residues in the CDR3. Germline CDR1 SNHLY, CDR2 FYNNEI. V gave up 6 bases and J gave up 12 bases, with 12 bases separating them.

This clone was observed once. This chain connects TRBV28 to TRBJ2-7; D gene uncertain. Trimming cost V 6 bases and J 5 bases, with 14 bases left between them. The CDR3 has 13 residues. CDR1 and CDR2 (germline): MDHEN, SYDVKM. CDR3 loop: CASSQTSDHEQYF. The DNA of the CDR3 is TGTGCCAGCAGCCAAACCTCGGACCACGAGCAGTACTTC. Full variable domain (missing parts from reference TRBV28 and TRBJ2-7): DVKVTQSSRYLVKRTGEKVFLECVQDMDHENMFWYRQDPGLGLRLIYFSYDVKMKEKGDIPEGYSVSREKKERFSLILESASTNQTSMYLCASSQTSDHEQYFGPGTRLTVT.

The chain recombines TRBV7-9 with TRBJ1-2; D is ambiguous. Between the trimmed V and J ends, which lost 5 bases and 9 bases, there was a span of 13 bases. The germline V gene has CDR1 SEHNR and CDR2 FQNEAQ (reference sequence). The CDR3 consists of 12 residues. The CDR3 here is CASSARSISYTF. The CDR3 region has the DNA TGTGCCAGCAGCGCCAGGTCAATTAGCTACACCTTC.

The genes are TRBV7-8 and TRBJ1-3; D remains unclear. This CDR3 contains 15 residues. The germline gives CDR1 SGHVS, CDR2 FQNEAQ. V dropped 7 bases and J dropped 0 bases, with 13 bases sitting between them. CDR3 in amino acids: CASMTTGDSGNTIYF. In DNA form, the CDR3 reads TGTGCCAGCATGACGACCGGCGACTCTGGAAACACCATATATTTT.

The chain joins TRBV27 to TRBJ1-6; TRBD1 matches at 9 bases. Looked up from germline, CDR1 is MNHEY and CDR2 is SMNVEV (reference sequence). This CDR3 region has 14 residues. V shed 6 bases and J 7 bases; nucleotides not matched to a gene: 4. CDR3 amino acids: CASRTGQGNSPLHF. CDR3 DNA: TGTGCCAGCAGAACCGGACAGGGGAATTCACCCCTCCACTTT.

V usage is TRBV4-1 and J usage is TRBJ2-4; TRBD1 is a possible D gene (6 bases). Trimming removed 1 base from V and 2 bases from J, with 15 bases in between. Germline V lookup: CDR1 MGHRA, CDR2 YSYEKL. This CDR3 spans 17 amino acids. The CDR3 DNA is TGCGCCAGCAGCCAAGGACAGGCTCGCTCATCCAAAAACATTCAGTACTTC. Translating it yields CASSQGQARSSKNIQYF.

The chain combines TRBV7-6 with TRBJ1-1; tentatively, D is TRBD1 (6 bases). The CDR3 is 14 residues long. Germline CDR1 reads SGHVS; CDR2 reads FNYEAQ. Trimming took 4 bases from V and 4 from J, leaving 13 bases between them. The DNA of the CDR3 is TGTGCCAGCAGCTCCCGGGGGCTTGGCACTGAAGCTTTCTTT. Translating it yields CASSSRGLGTEAFF.